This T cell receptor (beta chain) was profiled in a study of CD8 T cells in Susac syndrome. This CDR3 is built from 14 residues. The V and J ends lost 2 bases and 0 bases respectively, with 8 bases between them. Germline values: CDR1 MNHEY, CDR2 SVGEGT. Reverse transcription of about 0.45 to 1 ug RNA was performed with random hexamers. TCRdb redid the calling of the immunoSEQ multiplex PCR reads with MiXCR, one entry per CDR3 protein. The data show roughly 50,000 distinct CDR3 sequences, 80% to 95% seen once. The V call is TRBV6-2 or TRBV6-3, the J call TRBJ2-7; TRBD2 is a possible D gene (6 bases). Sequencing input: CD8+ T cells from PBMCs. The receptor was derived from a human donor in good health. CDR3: CASSYAGSSYEQYF. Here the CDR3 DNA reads TGTGCCAGCAGTTACGCCGGGAGCTCCTACGAGCAGTACTTC.